Described below is a single T cell receptor (beta chain) sequence and its context. Its antigen is unknown. Its ends do not fully match the called genes, so a read error is possible. MiXCR, run by TCRdb on the reads, gives a single entry per CDR3 protein. In the table there are 150,000 to 200,000 distinct CDR3 sequences, about 28% of which are singletons. These data are taken from a study of T cell repertoires in cytomegalovirus infection. Looking at the study overall: Public signatures in TCR beta pointed to CMV infection and matching HLA type. The study's findings and limits: Adding up the frequency of public TCR beta families identified people who carried CMV plus the relevant HLA. CMV-specific TCR beta clonotypes restricted by HLA-C were the ones dominating the ex vivo response.

The TCR comes from a human donor in good health (CMV status not recorded). Some clones in this sample may be carry-over from other donors' samples. The source material was PBMCs.

CDR3 DNA: TGTGCCAGCAGCTCCTCAGGAAGCTCTGGGGCCAACATCCTGACTTTC. It specifies CASSSSGSSGANILTF. This chain joins TRBV7-9 and TRBJ2-6; D possibly corresponds to TRBD1 (5 bases). The CDR3 contains 16 residues. Germline lookup yields CDR1 SEHNR and CDR2 FQNEAQ (reference sequence).